This T cell receptor beta chain was obtained from a study of identical twins. Study observations and caveats: When twins shared out-of-frame alpha sequences, those sequences had excess low generation probability. Twin sharing of out-of-frame TCR alpha was underestimated by models in monozygotic pairs. Out-of-frame beta chain sequences displayed weaker excess sharing between twins.

A universal primer site was created by template switching, with the cDNA bearing unique molecular identifiers. TCRdb called the 5' RACE reads again in MiXCR, with one record for every CDR3 protein. The table lists about 290,000 distinct CDR3 sequences, roughly 9% of them singletons. In regard to this clonotype: The antigen is undetermined.

The CDR3 contains 16 residues. V lost 2 bases, J lost 2 bases, and 5 bases stayed unmatched. Germline CDR1 reads MGHDK; CDR2 reads SYGVNS. The sample also formed part of further work on yellow fever vaccine responses in identical twins.

The chain links TRBV25-1 to TRBJ1-1, with 10 nucleotides matching TRBD1. The specimen sequenced was CD8+ T cells sorted from blood. The clonotype comes from a woman younger than 30 in good health. CDR3 loop: CASSEAGTGENTEAFF. CDR3 nucleotide sequence: TGTGCCAGCAGTGAAGCCGGGACAGGGGAAAACACTGAAGCTTTCTTT.